The sequence of this TCR beta chain was determined in a study of shared clonotypes between healthy human individuals. Across the whole study: Each donor's CD8 memory used one plate, CD8 naive two, each CD4 subset three.

Clones were sequenced by immunoSEQ multiplex PCR, and TCRdb holds only the in-frame ones, with some missing. The sample contains millions of clones, roughly 94% of which appear only once. CDR3 length: 17 residues. V lost 5 bases to trimming and J lost 3 bases; unmatched junction nucleotides: 9. Germline values: CDR1 ENHRY, CDR2 SYGVKD. The sample was naive CD4+ T cells sorted from blood. Subset specified: CD45RA+ positively selected. This sequence originates from a man younger than 35 in good health. The chain carries TRBV10-3 and TRBJ1-4; 10 bases are a match to TRBD1. The CDR3 loop is CAISPGQGPSPNEKLFF. The CDR3 DNA is TGTGCCATCAGTCCGGGACAGGGGCCCTCCCCTAATGAAAAACTGTTTTTT.